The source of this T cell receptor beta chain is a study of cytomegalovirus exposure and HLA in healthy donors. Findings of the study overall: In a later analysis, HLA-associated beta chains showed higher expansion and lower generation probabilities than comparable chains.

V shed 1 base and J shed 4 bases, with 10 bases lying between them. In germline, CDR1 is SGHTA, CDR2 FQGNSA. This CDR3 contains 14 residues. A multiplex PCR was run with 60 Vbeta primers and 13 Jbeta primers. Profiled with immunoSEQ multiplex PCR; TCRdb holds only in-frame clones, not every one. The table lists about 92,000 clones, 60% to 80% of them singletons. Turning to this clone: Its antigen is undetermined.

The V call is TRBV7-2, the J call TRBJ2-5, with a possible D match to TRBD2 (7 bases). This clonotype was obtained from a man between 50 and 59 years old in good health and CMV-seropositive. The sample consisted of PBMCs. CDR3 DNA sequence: TGTGCCAGCAGCTTAGGGGGGGGGCTAGAGACCCAGTACTTC. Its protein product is CASSLGGGLETQYF.